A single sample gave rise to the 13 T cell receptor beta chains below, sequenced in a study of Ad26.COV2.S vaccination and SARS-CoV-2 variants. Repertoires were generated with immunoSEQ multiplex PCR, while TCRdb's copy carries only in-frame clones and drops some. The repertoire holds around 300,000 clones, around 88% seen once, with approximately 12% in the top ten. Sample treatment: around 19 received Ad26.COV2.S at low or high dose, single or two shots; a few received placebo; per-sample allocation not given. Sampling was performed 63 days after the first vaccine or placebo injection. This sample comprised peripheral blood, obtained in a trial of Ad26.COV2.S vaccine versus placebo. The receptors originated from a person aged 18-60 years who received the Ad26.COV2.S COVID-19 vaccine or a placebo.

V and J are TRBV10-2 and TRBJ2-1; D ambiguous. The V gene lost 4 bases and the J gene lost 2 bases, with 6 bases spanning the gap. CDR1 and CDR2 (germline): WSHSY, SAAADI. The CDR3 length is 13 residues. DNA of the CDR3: TGCGCCAGCAGTGTTGCAACCTACAATGAGCAGTTCTTC. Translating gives CASSVATYNEQFF.

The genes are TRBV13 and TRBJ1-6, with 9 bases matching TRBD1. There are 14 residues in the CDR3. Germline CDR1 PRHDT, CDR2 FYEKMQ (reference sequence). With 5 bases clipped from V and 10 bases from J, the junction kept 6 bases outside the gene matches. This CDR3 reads CASSKQGARSPLHF. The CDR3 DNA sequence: TGTGCCAGCAGCAAACAGGGGGCGCGGTCACCCCTCCACTTT.

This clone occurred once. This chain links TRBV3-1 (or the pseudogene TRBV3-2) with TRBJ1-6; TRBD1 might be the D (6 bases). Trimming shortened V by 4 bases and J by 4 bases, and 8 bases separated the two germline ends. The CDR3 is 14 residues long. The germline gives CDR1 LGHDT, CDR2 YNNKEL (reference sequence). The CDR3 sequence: CASSPGTYNSPLHF. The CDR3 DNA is TGTGCCAGCAGCCCCGGGACATATAATTCACCCCTCCACTTT.

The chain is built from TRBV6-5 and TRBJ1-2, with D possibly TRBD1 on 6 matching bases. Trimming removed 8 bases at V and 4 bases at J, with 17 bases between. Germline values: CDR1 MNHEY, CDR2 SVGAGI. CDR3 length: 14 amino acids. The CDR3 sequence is CASSLNRAGYGYTF. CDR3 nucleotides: TGTGCCAGCTCCCTTAACAGGGCGGGCTATGGCTACACCTTC.

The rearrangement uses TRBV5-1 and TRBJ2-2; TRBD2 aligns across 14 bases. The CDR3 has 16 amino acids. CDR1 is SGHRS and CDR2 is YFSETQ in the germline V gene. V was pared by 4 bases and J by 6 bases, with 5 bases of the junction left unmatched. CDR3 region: CASSQRLAGGPGELFF. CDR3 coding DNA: TGCGCCAGCAGCCAAAGACTAGCGGGAGGGCCCGGGGAGCTGTTTTTT.

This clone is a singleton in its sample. The CDR3 nucleotides read TGTGCCAGCAGCTATACAGAGAACACTGAAGCTTTCTTT. Encoded protein: CASSYTENTEAFF. J is TRBJ1-1 and V is TRBV12-3 or TRBV12-4, with no clear D. The CDR3 extends over 13 amino acids. With 6 bases removed from V and 1 base from J, the gap between germline ends came to 9 bases.

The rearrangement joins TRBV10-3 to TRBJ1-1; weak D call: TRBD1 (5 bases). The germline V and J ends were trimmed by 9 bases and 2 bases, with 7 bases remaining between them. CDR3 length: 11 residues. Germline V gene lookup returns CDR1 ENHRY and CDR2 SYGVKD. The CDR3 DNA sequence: TGTGCCATGGGGACCAACACTGAAGCTTTCTTT. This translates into CAMGTNTEAFF.

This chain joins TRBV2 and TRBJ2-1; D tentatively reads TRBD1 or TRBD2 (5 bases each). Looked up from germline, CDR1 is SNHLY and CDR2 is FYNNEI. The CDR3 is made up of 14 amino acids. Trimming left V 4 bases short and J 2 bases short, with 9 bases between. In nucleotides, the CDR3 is TGTGCCAGCAGTGCGGGGCGGGCCTACAATGAGCAGTTCTTC. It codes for CASSAGRAYNEQFF.

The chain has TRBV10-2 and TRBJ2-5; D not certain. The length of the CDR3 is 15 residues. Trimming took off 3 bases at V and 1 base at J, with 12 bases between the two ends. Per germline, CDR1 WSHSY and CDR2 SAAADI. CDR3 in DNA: TGCGCCAGCAGTGATAATCGAGGAGTCCAAGAGACCCAGTACTTC. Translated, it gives CASSDNRGVQETQYF.

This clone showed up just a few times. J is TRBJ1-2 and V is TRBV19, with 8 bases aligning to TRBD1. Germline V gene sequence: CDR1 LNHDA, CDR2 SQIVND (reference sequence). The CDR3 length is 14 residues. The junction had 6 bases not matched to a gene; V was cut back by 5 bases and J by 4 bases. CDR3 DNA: TGTGCCAGTAGTCGGACAGGGAGCGTCTATGGCTACACCTTC. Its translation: CASSRTGSVYGYTF. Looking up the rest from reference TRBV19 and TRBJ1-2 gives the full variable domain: DGGITQSPKYLFRKEGQNVTLSCEQNLNHDAMYWYRQDPGQGLRLIYYSQIVNDFQKGDIAEGYSVSREKKESFPLTVTSAQKNPTAFYLCASSRTGSVYGYTFGSGTRLTVV.

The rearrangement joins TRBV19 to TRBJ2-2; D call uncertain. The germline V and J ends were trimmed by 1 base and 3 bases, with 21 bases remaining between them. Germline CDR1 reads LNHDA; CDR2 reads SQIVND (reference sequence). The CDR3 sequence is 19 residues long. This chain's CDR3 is CASSIGPIPSFRYTGELFF. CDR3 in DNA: TGTGCCAGTAGTATAGGCCCAATCCCCTCATTCCGATACACCGGGGAGCTGTTTTTT. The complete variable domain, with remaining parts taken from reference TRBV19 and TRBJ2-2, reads DGGITQSPKYLFRKEGQNVTLSCEQNLNHDAMYWYRQDPGQGLRLIYYSQIVNDFQKGDIAEGYSVSREKKESFPLTVTSAQKNPTAFYLCASSIGPIPSFRYTGELFFGEGSRLTVL.

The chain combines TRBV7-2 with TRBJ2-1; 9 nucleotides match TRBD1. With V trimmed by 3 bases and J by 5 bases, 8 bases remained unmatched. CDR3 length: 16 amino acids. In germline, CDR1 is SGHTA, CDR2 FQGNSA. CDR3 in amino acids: CASSFTGTGIHNEQFF. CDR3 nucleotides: TGTGCCAGCAGCTTTACCGGGACAGGGATCCACAATGAGCAGTTCTTC.

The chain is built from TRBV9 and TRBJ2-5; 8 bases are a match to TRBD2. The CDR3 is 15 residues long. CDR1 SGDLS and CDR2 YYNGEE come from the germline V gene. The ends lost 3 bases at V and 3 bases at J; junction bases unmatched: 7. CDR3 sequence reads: CASSAGRGVEETQYF. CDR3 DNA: TGTGCCAGCAGCGCGGGGCGGGGGGTGGAAGAGACCCAGTACTTC.